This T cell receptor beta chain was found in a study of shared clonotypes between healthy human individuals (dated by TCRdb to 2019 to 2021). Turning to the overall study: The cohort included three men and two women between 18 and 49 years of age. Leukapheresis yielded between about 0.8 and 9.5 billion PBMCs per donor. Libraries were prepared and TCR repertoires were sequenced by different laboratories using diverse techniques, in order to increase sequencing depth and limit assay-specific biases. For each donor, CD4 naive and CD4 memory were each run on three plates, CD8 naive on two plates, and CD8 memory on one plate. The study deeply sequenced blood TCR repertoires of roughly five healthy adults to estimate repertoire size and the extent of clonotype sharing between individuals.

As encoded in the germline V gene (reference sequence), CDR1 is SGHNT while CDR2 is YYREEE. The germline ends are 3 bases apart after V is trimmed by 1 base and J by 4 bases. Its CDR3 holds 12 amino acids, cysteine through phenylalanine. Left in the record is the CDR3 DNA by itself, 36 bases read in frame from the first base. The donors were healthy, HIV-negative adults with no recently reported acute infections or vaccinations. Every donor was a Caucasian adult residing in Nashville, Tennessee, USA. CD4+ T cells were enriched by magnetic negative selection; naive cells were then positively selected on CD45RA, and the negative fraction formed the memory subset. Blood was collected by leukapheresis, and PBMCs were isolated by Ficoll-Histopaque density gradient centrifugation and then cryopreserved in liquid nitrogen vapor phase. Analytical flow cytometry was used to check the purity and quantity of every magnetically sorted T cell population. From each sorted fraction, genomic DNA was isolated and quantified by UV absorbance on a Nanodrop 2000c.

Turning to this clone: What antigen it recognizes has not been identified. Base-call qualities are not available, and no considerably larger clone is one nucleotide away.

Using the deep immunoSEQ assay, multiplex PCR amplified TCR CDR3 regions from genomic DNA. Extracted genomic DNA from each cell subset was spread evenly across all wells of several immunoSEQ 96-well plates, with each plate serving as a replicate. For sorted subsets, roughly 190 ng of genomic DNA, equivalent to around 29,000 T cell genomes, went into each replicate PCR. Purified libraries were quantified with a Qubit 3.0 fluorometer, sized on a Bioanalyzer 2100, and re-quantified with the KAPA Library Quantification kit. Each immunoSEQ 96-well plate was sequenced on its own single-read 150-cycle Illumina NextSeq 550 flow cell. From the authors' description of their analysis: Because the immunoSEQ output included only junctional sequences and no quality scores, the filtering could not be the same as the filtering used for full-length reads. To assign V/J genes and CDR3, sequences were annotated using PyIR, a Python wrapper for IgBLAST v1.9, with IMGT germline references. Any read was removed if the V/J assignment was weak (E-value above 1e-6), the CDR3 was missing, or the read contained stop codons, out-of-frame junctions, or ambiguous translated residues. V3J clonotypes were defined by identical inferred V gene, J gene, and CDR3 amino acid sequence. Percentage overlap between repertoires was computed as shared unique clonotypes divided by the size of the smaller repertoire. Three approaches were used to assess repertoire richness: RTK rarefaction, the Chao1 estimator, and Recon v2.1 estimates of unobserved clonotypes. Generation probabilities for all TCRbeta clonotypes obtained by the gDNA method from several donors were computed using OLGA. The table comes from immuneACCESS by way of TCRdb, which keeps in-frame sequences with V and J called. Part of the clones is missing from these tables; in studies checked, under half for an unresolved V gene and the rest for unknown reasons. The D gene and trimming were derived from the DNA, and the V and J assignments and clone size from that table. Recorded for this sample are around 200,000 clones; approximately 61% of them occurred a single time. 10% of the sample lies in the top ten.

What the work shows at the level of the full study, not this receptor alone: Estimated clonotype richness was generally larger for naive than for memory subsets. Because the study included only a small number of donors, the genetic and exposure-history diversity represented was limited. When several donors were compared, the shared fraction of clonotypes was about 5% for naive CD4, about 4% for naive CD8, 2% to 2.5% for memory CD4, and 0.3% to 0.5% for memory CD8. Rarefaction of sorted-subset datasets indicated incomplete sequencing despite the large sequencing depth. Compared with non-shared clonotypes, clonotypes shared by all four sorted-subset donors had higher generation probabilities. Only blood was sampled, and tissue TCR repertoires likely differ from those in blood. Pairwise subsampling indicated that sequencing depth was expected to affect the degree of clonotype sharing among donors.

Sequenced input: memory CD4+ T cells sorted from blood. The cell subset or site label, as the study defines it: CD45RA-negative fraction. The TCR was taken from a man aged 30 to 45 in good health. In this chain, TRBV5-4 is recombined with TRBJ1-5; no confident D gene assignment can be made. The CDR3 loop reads CASSLFNQPQHF. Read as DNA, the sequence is TGTGCCAGCAGCTTGTTTAATCAGCCCCAGCATTTT.